The rows below give T cell receptor beta chains drawn from one sample of a study of vaccination effects on CD4 cells after COVID-19. What these receptors recognize is not known. The assay was immunoSEQ multiplex PCR, and TCRdb's table has in-frame clones only and misses some. The table records approximately 58,000 clones, about 83% of them present only once. The input for sequencing was CD4+ T cells from PBMCs cultured without peptide, taken before COVID-19 vaccination. These receptors all stem from a human donor who received a COVID-19 vaccine. CDR3s include the opening cysteine and the closing phenylalanine or tryptophan. Each record gives: D gene, J gene, V gene, clone size, CDR3 protein, CDR3 DNA. D genes are given only for firm matches. Size is stated for part of the rows, as once, few or many counts, or as a class when the clone is expanded.

>NA|TRBJ1-2|TRBV5-1|NA
CASSADGYYGYTF
TGCGCCAGCAGCGCGGACGGTTACTATGGCTACACCTTC
>TRBD1|TRBJ2-2|TRBV2|once
CASKGQYTGELFF
TGTGCCAGCAAGGGACAGTACACCGGGGAGCTGTTTTTT
>TRBD1|TRBJ1-5|TRBV10-1|few
CATPMGQRNQPQHF
TGCGCCACCCCGATGGGACAGCGCAATCAGCCCCAGCATTTT
>TRBD1|TRBJ1-5|TRBV2|NA
CASNRDRLNQPQHF
TGTGCCAGCAACCGGGACAGGCTCAATCAGCCCCAGCATTTT
>NA|TRBJ1-3|TRBV6-1|NA
CASSEVPGVGPGNTIYF
TGTGCCAGCAGTGAAGTCCCAGGCGTTGGGCCTGGAAACACCATATATTTT
>NA|TRBJ1-2|TRBV28|NA
CAIQTLNYGYTF
TGTGCCATCCAAACCCTTAACTATGGCTACACCTTC
>NA|TRBJ1-1|TRBV7-9|NA
CASSLQGNTEAFF
TGTGCCAGCAGCTTACAGGGGAACACTGAAGCTTTCTTT
>TRBD1|TRBJ1-1|TRBV5-4|NA
CASSLWTGSTEAFF
TGTGCCAGCAGCCTATGGACAGGGAGCACTGAAGCTTTCTTT
>NA|TRBJ2-3|TRBV4-3|NA
CASSQDRVGKDTQYF
TGCGCCAGCAGCCAAGATCGGGTTGGGAAGGATACGCAGTATTTT
>NA|TRBJ1-1|TRBV7-9|NA
CASSLGGLLNTEAFF
TGTGCCAGCAGCTTAGGGGGGCTACTGAACACTGAAGCTTTCTTT
>NA|TRBJ1-5|TRBV7-2|NA
CASSPSRIMAQHF
TGTGCCAGCAGCCCCTCACGCATCATGGCCCAGCATTTT
>TRBD1|TRBJ1-6|TRBV7-8|few
CASSYRDRGLGSPLHF
TGTGCCAGCAGCTACCGGGACAGGGGGTTGGGTTCACCCCTCCACTTT
>TRBD1|TRBJ1-2|TRBV4-1|NA
CASSQDEGGAARGYTF
TGCGCCAGCAGCCAAGATGAAGGGGGCGCGGCGCGTGGCTACACCTTC
>NA|TRBJ2-2|TRBV18|medium-sized
CASSLRNTGELFF
TGTGCCAGCTCACTACGGAACACCGGGGAGCTGTTTTTT
>NA|TRBJ1-4|TRBV4-1|NA
CASSQVVVSQNEKLFF
TGCGCCAGCAGCCAAGTTGTAGTCAGCCAGAATGAAAAACTGTTTTTT
>NA|TRBJ2-1|TRBV2|NA
CASSGSQYNEQFF
TGTGCCAGCAGCGGCAGTCAATACAATGAGCAGTTCTTC
>NA|TRBJ2-5|TRBV11-2|NA
CASSLGTRETQYF
TGTGCCAGCAGCTTAGGAACTAGAGAGACCCAGTACTTC
>NA|TRBJ2-2|TRBV7-2|NA
CASSLSEGHGELFF
TGTGCCAGCAGCTTAAGCGAGGGGCACGGGGAGCTGTTTTTT
>NA|TRBJ1-6|TRBV3-1/TRBV3-2|few
CASSQGAPLHF
TGTGCCAGCAGCCAAGGGGCACCCCTCCACTTT
>NA|TRBJ1-4|TRBV7-2|once
CASSFLGGANEKLFF
TGTGCCAGCAGCTTTCTGGGGGGGGCTAATGAAAAACTGTTTTTT
>NA|TRBJ2-3|TRBV27|NA
CASSLDARVSDTQYF
TGTGCCAGCAGTTTAGACGCGAGGGTATCAGATACGCAGTATTTT
>TRBD1|TRBJ1-1|TRBV4-1|NA
CASSPPRQGAEAFF
TGCGCCAGCAGCCCCCCTCGACAGGGGGCGGAAGCTTTCTTT
>NA|TRBJ1-1|TRBV18|NA
CASSPMESNTEAFF
TGTGCCAGCTCACCAATGGAATCGAACACTGAAGCTTTCTTT
>TRBD2|TRBJ2-5|TRBV7-2|NA
CATRQSGGRKETQYF
TGTGCCACACGACAAAGCGGGGGGCGGAAAGAGACCCAGTACTTC
>NA|TRBJ1-4|TRBV10-3|NA
CAISEGSWGTNEKLFF
TGTGCCATCAGTGAGGGTTCGTGGGGGACTAATGAAAAACTGTTTTTT
>NA|TRBJ1-2|TRBV29-1|NA
CSVQPGQSNYGYTF
TGCAGCGTCCAACCAGGACAGAGTAACTATGGCTACACCTTC
>TRBD2|TRBJ2-5|TRBV9|NA
CASSVGGGPLAGGYQETQYF
TGTGCCAGCAGCGTAGGAGGGGGCCCTTTAGCGGGGGGGTACCAAGAGACCCAGTACTTC
>NA|TRBJ2-1|TRBV24-1|NA
CATSESGAGDSNEQFF
TGTGCCACCAGTGAATCTGGGGCAGGGGATAGCAATGAGCAGTTCTTC
>NA|TRBJ2-2|TRBV29-1|NA
CSVEGLAANTGELFF
TGCAGCGTCGAAGGGCTAGCCGCGAACACCGGGGAGCTGTTTTTT
>NA|TRBJ2-5|TRBV28|NA
CASSPPGPLWGETQYF
TGTGCCAGCAGCCCCCCCGGACCACTATGGGGAGAGACCCAGTACTTC
>TRBD2|TRBJ2-2|TRBV2|NA
CASSDTSGGAGELFF
TGTGCCAGCAGTGATACTAGCGGGGGGGCCGGGGAGCTGTTTTTT
>TRBD1|TRBJ2-5|TRBV2|NA
CASSPGQPKETQYF
TGTGCCAGCAGCCCGGGACAGCCAAAAGAGACCCAGTACTTC
>NA|TRBJ2-6|TRBV15|NA
CATSRDTGAGANVLTF
TGTGCCACCAGCAGAGATACGGGGGCTGGGGCCAACGTCCTGACTTTC
>TRBD1|TRBJ1-4|TRBV5-1|NA
CASKPTGTDVEKLFF
TGCGCCAGCAAACCAACCGGGACAGACGTTGAAAAACTGTTTTTT
>NA|TRBJ1-2|TRBV4-3|NA
CASSQVVGSSGYTF
TGCGCCAGCAGCCAAGTTGTGGGTTCGTCGGGCTACACCTTC
>NA|TRBJ1-6|TRBV15|NA
CATSSRRGYNSPLHF
TGTGCCACCTCGTCTCGAAGGGGCTATAATTCACCCCTCCACTTT
>NA|TRBJ2-3|TRBV2|once
CASSIIRGTDTQYF
TGTGCCAGCAGTATTATTAGGGGCACAGATACGCAGTATTTT
>NA|TRBJ2-1|TRBV7-2|NA
CASRLDSSTGKQFF
TGTGCCAGCAGATTGGACAGCTCTACGGGGAAGCAGTTCTTC
>NA|TRBJ2-6|TRBV7-2|few
CASSQSGGANVLTF
TGTGCCAGCAGTCAATCAGGGGGGGCCAACGTCCTGACTTTC
>TRBD1|TRBJ1-5|TRBV5-6|few
CASSQGQGITQPQHF
TGTGCCAGCAGCCAAGGACAGGGAATAACTCAGCCCCAGCATTTT
>TRBD2|TRBJ2-1|TRBV7-3|few
CASSIPGGVYNEQFF
TGTGCCAGCAGCATCCCGGGAGGGGTCTACAATGAGCAGTTCTTC
>NA|TRBJ1-3|TRBV14|NA
CASSHTFSGNTIYF
TGTGCCAGCAGCCACACATTCTCTGGAAACACCATATATTTT
>NA|TRBJ1-5|TRBV29-1|NA
CSVVSDRDNQPQHF
TGCAGCGTTGTAAGCGACAGAGACAATCAGCCCCAGCATTTT
>NA|TRBJ1-6|TRBV7-2|NA
CASSFGRSSSYNSPLHF
TGTGCCAGCAGCTTTGGCAGATCTAGCTCCTATAATTCACCCCTCCACTTT
>TRBD1|TRBJ1-2|TRBV27|NA
CASSPGTGDHGVGYTF
TGTGCCAGCAGTCCAGGGACAGGGGACCACGGGGTTGGCTACACCTTC
>NA|TRBJ2-3|TRBV19|NA
CASSISTVNTQYF
TGTGCCAGTAGTATTTCAACGGTAAATACGCAGTATTTT
>NA|TRBJ1-1|TRBV5-1|NA
CASSAADGLNLLAFF
TGCGCCAGCAGCGCCGCGGACGGCTTAAATTTGTTGGCTTTCTTT
>TRBD1|TRBJ2-1|TRBV29-1|NA
CSGNEPGQEQFF
TGCAGCGGCAACGAACCGGGACAGGAGCAGTTCTTC
>TRBD1|TRBJ1-3|TRBV15|NA
CATGQGSGNTIYF
TGTGCCACCGGACAGGGAAGTGGAAACACCATATATTTT
>NA|TRBJ1-2|TRBV19|NA
CASTLGGAGYGYTF
TGTGCCAGTACCCTCGGGGGCGCGGGCTATGGCTACACCTTC
>NA|TRBJ1-6|TRBV4-2|NA
CASSQAQGYNSPLHF
TGTGCCAGCAGCCAAGCGCAGGGCTATAATTCACCCCTCCACTTT
>NA|TRBJ2-1|TRBV5-1|NA
CASSLTGTLYNEQFF
TGCGCCAGCAGCCTAACCGGGACCCTTTACAATGAGCAGTTCTTC
>NA|TRBJ2-5|TRBV25-1|NA
CASSDQGQGIIATQYF
TGTGCCAGCAGTGACCAAGGGCAGGGGATTATCGCGACCCAGTACTTC
>NA|TRBJ2-2|TRBV5-6|NA
CASSLETGRDTGELFF
TGTGCCAGCAGCTTGGAAACAGGGCGCGACACCGGGGAGCTGTTTTTT
>NA|TRBJ2-1|TRBV18|once
CASSPLKGTGLHNEQFF
TGTGCCAGCTCACCACTTAAGGGCACAGGATTACACAATGAGCAGTTCTTC
>NA|TRBJ1-1|TRBV5-1|few
CASSLDSQNTEAFF
TGCGCCAGCAGCTTGGACAGCCAGAACACTGAAGCTTTCTTT
>NA|TRBJ1-1|TRBV3-1/TRBV3-2|NA
CASSHYSGTDYEAFF
TGTGCCAGCAGCCATTACTCCGGGACCGATTATGAAGCTTTCTTT
>NA|TRBJ1-3|TRBV6-5|NA
CASSYSGAEGNTIYF
TGTGCCAGCAGTTACTCCGGGGCCGAAGGAAACACCATATATTTT
>TRBD2|TRBJ2-3|TRBV11-2|NA
CASSHTSGGADTQYF
TGTGCCAGCAGCCATACTAGCGGGGGGGCGGATACGCAGTATTTT
>NA|TRBJ1-2|TRBV24-1|NA
CATSDLDYGYTF
TGTGCCACCAGTGATTTAGACTATGGCTACACCTTC